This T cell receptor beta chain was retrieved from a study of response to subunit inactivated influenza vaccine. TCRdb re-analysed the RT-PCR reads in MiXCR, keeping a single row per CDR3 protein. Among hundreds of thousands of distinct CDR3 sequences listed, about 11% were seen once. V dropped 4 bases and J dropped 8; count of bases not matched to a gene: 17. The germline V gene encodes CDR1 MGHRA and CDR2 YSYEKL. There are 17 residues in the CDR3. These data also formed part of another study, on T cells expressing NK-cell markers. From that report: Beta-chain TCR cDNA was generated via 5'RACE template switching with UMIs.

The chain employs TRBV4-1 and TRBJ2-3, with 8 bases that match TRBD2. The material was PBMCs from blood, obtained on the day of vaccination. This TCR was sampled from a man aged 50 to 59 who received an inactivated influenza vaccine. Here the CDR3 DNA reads TGCGCCAGCAGCCTCGTACGACCCGGGAGGGAAGGAGGTACGCAGTATTTT. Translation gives CASSLVRPGREGGTQYF.